The source of this TCR beta chain is a study of cytomegalovirus exposure and HLA in healthy donors. 13 Jbeta primers and 60 Vbeta primers were used for the PCR. Generated by immunoSEQ multiplex PCR, the TCRdb table keeps only in-frame clones and is missing some. The repertoire holds about 180,000 clones, with more than 60% as singletons. CDR1 SGHRS and CDR2 YFSETQ come from the germline V gene. Deletions cut 2 bases from V and 0 bases from J, with 9 bases between. This CDR3 region has 14 residues. This TCR was recovered from a man aged 18 to 30 in good health and CMV-seronegative. V gene TRBV5-1 combines with J gene TRBJ2-7, with D possibly being TRBD1 (6 bases). The material sequenced was PBMCs. CDR3 DNA: TGCGCCAGCAGCTTAACAGGGTTCTCCTACGAGCAGTACTTC. Translating it yields CASSLTGFSYEQYF.